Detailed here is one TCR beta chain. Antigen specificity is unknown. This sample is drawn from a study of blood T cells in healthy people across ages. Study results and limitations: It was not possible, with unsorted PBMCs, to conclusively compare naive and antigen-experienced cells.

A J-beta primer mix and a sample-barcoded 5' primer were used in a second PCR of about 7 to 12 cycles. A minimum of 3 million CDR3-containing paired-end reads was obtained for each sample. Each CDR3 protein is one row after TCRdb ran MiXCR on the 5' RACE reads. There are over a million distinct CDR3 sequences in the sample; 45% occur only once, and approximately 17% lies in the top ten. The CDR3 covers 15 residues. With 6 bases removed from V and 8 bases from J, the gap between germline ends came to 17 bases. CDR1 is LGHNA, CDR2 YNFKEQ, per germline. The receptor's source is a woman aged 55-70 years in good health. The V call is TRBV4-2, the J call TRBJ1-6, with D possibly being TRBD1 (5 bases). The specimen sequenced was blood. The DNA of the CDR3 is TGTGCCAGCAGTAGGGAGGGGCAGATCGATTCACCCCTCCACTTT. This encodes CASSREGQIDSPLHF.